Shown below are 29 T cell receptor beta chains from a single sample sequenced in a study of blood T cell repertoires in COVID-19. Using immunoSEQ multiplex PCR, the repertoire was profiled, and TCRdb retains in-frame clones only, with some absent. The table lists hundreds of thousands of clones, 80% to 90% of them singletons. The sequenced material came from PBMCs or T cells enriched from blood (not recorded which). The receptors derive from a young woman who had been exposed to COVID-19.

The chain recombines TRBV7-2 with TRBJ2-7, with unresolved D. Trimming removed 7 bases from V and 5 bases from J, with 15 bases in between. CDR3 length: 13 residues. Germline loops: CDR1 SGHTA, CDR2 FQGNSA. As DNA, the CDR3 is TGTGCCAGCACCACTGGCCTGGGCGACGAGCAGTACTTC. It encodes CASTTGLGDEQYF.

The chain links TRBV9 to TRBJ2-3, with TRBD1 matching over 7 bases. This CDR3 region has 15 residues. Germline-derived CDR1 and CDR2 are SGDLS and YYNGEE. V was clipped by 4 bases and J by 8 bases; unmatched bases: 13. CDR3 residues: CASSPDEGAGRTQYF. In nucleotides, the CDR3 is TGTGCCAGCAGCCCAGATGAGGGGGCCGGTCGTACGCAGTATTTT.

This sequence joins TRBV5-6 and TRBJ2-1; D might be TRBD2 (5 bases). The CDR3 length is 13 residues. V was clipped by 6 bases and J by 11 bases, with 18 bases between them. Germline loops: CDR1 SGHDT, CDR2 YYEEEE. CDR3 sequence reads: CASMHQTAVKQFF. CDR3 coding DNA: TGTGCCAGCATGCACCAAACAGCGGTGAAGCAGTTCTTC.

This clone showed up just a few times. The gene calls are TRBV5-1 and TRBJ2-1; TRBD2 aligns across 9 bases. CDR3 length: 16 amino acids. V lost 4 bases to trimming and J lost 7 bases; unmatched junction nucleotides: 12. The V gene's germline CDR1 is SGHRS and CDR2 YFSETQ. In DNA form, the CDR3 reads TGCGCCAGCAGCCCCGCGACTAGCGGTTTAGTGAATGAGCAGTTCTTC. Translating it yields CASSPATSGLVNEQFF.

This rearrangement joins TRBV6-5 to TRBJ1-6, with a tentative D call TRBD1 (6 bases). The CDR3 contains 15 residues. The V and J ends lost 7 bases and 7 bases respectively, with 17 bases between them. Germline V gene sequence: CDR1 MNHEY, CDR2 SVGAGI. The CDR3 DNA follows: TGTGCCAGCACCGAAATTGGGACATCCAATTCACCCCTCCACTTT. Translating it yields CASTEIGTSNSPLHF.

V and J are TRBV19 and TRBJ2-7, with 8 bases aligning to TRBD1. The CDR3 runs 14 residues. Germline V gene data show CDR1 as LNHDA and CDR2 as SQIVND (reference sequence). Trimming took 5 bases from V and 1 from J; bases not matched to a gene: 4. CDR3 sequence reads: CASSVGQGSYEQYF. CDR3 DNA: TGTGCCAGTAGTGTCGGACAGGGTTCCTACGAGCAGTACTTC.

The chain recombines TRBV9 with TRBJ2-3; D is undetermined. The CDR3 is made up of 14 amino acids. Germline V gene sequence: CDR1 SGDLS, CDR2 YYNGEE. The V end lost 8 bases, the J end lost 0 bases, and 13 bases lay between the germline ends. In DNA, the CDR3 is TGTGCCAGTCGCGTCGATCCTAGCACAGATACGCAGTATTTT. It is translated as CASRVDPSTDTQYF. Using reference TRBV9 and TRBJ2-3 for the parts outside the CDR3, the full variable domain is DSGVTQTPKHLITATGQRVTLRCSPRSGDLSVYWYQQSLDQGLQFLIQYYNGEERAKGNILERFSAQQFPDLHSELNLSSLELGDSALYFCASRVDPSTDTQYFGPGTRLTVL.

This sequence joins TRBV18 and TRBJ1-3; unclear D gene. Germline CDR1 KGHSH, CDR2 LQKENI. V lost 2 bases and J lost 0, with 8 bases in between. This CDR3 spans 15 amino acids. The DNA for the CDR3 is TGTGCCAGCTCACCAATCACGAGCTCTGGAAACACCATATATTTT. This gives the protein CASSPITSSGNTIYF.

This clone came up once. This chain uses TRBV15 with TRBJ1-4, with a tentative D call TRBD1 (5 bases). The CDR3 spans 16 residues. V was trimmed by 1 base and J by 0 bases, leaving 9 bases between them. The germline V gene encodes CDR1 LNHNV and CDR2 YYDKDF (reference sequence). The CDR3 DNA sequence: TGTGCCACCAGCAGAGTAGTAGGGGCAACTAATGAAAAACTGTTTTTT. This gives the protein CATSRVVGATNEKLFF.

The rearrangement joins TRBV11-2 to TRBJ2-1; 8 bases are a match to TRBD2. The V and J ends lost 9 bases and 5 bases, in that order; junction bases with no gene match: 12. The CDR3 extends over 15 amino acids. The germline gives CDR1 SGHAT, CDR2 FQNNGV. The CDR3 reads CASLPASGLNNEQFF. The CDR3 nucleotides read TGTGCCAGTCTTCCGGCTAGCGGGCTAAACAATGAGCAGTTCTTC.

The chain uses TRBV6-6 and TRBJ2-4; 7 bases fit TRBD1. CDR3 length: 16 residues. The germline gives CDR1 MNHNY, CDR2 SVGAGI (reference sequence). V was pared by 2 bases and J by 0 bases, with 4 bases of the junction left unmatched. CDR3 sequence: CASSYEGAVAKNIQYF. DNA for the CDR3: TGTGCCAGCAGTTACGAGGGGGCGGTAGCCAAAAACATTCAGTACTTC.

The chain recombines TRBV3-1 (or the pseudogene TRBV3-2) with TRBJ2-7, with 7 nucleotides matching TRBD2. The germline gives CDR1 LGHDT, CDR2 YNNKEL (reference sequence). The CDR3 spans 14 residues. V was clipped by 4 bases and J by 3 bases; unmatched bases: 6. In DNA form, the CDR3 reads TGTGCCAGCAGCCTCCAGCGGGGAAACTACGAGCAGTACTTC. The encoded protein is CASSLQRGNYEQYF.

The V gene is TRBV29-1, the J gene TRBJ1-5; perhaps TRBD1 as D (5 bases). Germline-derived CDR1 and CDR2 are SQVTM and ANQGSEA. V was cut by 4 bases and J by 2 bases, with 12 bases left in between. The CDR3 consists of 14 residues. CDR3 in amino acids: CSVGQGGGNQPQHF. As DNA, the CDR3 is TGCAGCGTTGGCCAGGGTGGAGGCAATCAGCCCCAGCATTTT.

The J gene is TRBJ2-6, the V gene TRBV12-5, with 9 positions matching TRBD1. The germline gives CDR1 LGHNT, CDR2 FRNRAP. V was pared by 5 bases and J by 3 bases, with 11 bases of the junction left unmatched. This CDR3 spans 18 amino acids. CDR3 coding DNA: TGTGCTAGTGGTAAAGGGGAACAGGGGGCGCGTGGGGCCAACGTCCTGACTTTC. This gives the protein CASGKGEQGARGANVLTF.

The rearrangement uses TRBV18 and TRBJ1-1; no definite D call. The length of the CDR3 is 15 residues. In germline, CDR1 is KGHSH, CDR2 LQKENI. Deletions cut 1 base from V and 1 base from J, with 10 bases between. As DNA, the CDR3 is TGTGCCAGCTCACCACAGAGGCAGCAGAACACTGAAGCTTTCTTT. Protein product: CASSPQRQQNTEAFF.

This clone was seen only once. The genes are TRBV25-1 and TRBJ2-2; 7 bases agree with TRBD1. Germline CDR1 is MGHDK and CDR2 is SYGVNS. The CDR3 is 17 residues long. The junction had 10 bases not matched to a gene; V was cut back by 4 bases and J by 2 bases. Written as DNA, the CDR3 is TGTGCCAGCAGTGCCGTCACCGGACAGGTTAACACCGGGGAGCTGTTTTTT. Translation: CASSAVTGQVNTGELFF.

Written as DNA, the CDR3 is TGCGCCAGCAGTGACGGACTAGCGGGGGTCAGTGAGCAGTTCTTC. Its protein is CASSDGLAGVSEQFF. The gene calls are TRBV10-1 and TRBJ2-1, with TRBD2 matching 13 bases. The V gene end was trimmed by 3 bases and the J gene end by 9 bases; junction bases not matched to a gene: 5. The germline CDR1 and CDR2 sequences are WNHNN and SYGVQD (reference sequence). The CDR3 is made up of 15 amino acids.

This clone appeared a few times. The chain combines TRBV2 with TRBJ1-5, with D possibly matching TRBD1 (5 bases). The CDR3 has 14 amino acids. Germline values: CDR1 SNHLY, CDR2 FYNNEI. V lost 7 bases to trimming and J lost 5 bases, with 15 bases between them. DNA of the CDR3: TGTGCCAGCACCCCGGGGGAAGGCGATCAGCCCCAGCATTTT. Protein product: CASTPGEGDQPQHF.

The V call is TRBV7-9, the J call TRBJ1-1, with 10 positions matching TRBD1. Germline CDR1 SEHNR, CDR2 FQNEAQ (reference sequence). With V trimmed by 5 bases and J by 3 bases, 9 bases remained unmatched. The CDR3 runs 16 residues. CDR3: CASSPGQGMVDTEAFF. CDR3 DNA sequence: TGTGCCAGCAGCCCGGGACAGGGGATGGTGGACACTGAAGCTTTCTTT.

This clone was seen just once. This chain uses TRBV3-1 (or the pseudogene TRBV3-2) with TRBJ1-5; no reliable D call. Between the trimmed V and J ends, which lost 0 bases and 6 bases, there was a span of 12 bases. In germline, CDR1 is LGHDT, CDR2 YNNKEL (reference sequence). The CDR3 sequence is 15 residues long. DNA for the CDR3: TGTGCCAGCAGCCAAGATGCTGGAGTGGGTCAGCCCCAGCATTTT. The encoded protein is CASSQDAGVGQPQHF.

For this clone: An end of the junction differs from the germline gene, which may be a read error. This rearrangement joins TRBV29-1 to TRBJ2-1; TRBD1 aligns across 10 bases. Germline V gives CDR1 SQVTM, CDR2 ANQGSEA. This CDR3 region has 15 residues. The CDR3 bases are TGCAGCGTTGAAGGCACCGGGACAGGGGCCAATAAGCAGTTCTTC. This sequence encodes CSVEGTGTGANKQFF.

The chain couples TRBV5-1 to TRBJ2-2, with TRBD2 matching over 9 bases. Trimming took 0 bases from V and 5 from J; bases not matched to a gene: 14. The CDR3 runs 19 residues. In germline, CDR1 is SGHRS, CDR2 YFSETQ. The CDR3: CASSLAAGGIAAGTGELFF. The CDR3 nucleotides are TGCGCCAGCAGCTTGGCCGCGGGGGGGATCGCCGCAGGAACCGGGGAGCTGTTTTTT.

The CDR3 region is CATTQRTEGADGYTF. CDR3 sequence (DNA): TGTGCCACCACCCAAAGAACTGAGGGGGCGGATGGCTACACCTTC. The chain carries TRBV15 and TRBJ1-2; 7 bases are a match to TRBD1. V gave up 7 bases and J gave up 6 bases; unmatched junction bases: 14. This CDR3 comprises 15 residues. Looked up from germline, CDR1 is LNHNV and CDR2 is YYDKDF (reference sequence). Together with reference TRBV15 and TRBJ1-2, the CDR3 gives the full variable domain: DAMVIQNPRYQVTQFGKPVTLSCSQTLNHNVMYWYQQKSSQAPKLLFHYYDKDFNNEADTPDNFQSRRPNTSFCFLDIRSPGLGDTAMYLCATTQRTEGADGYTFGSGTRLTVV.

The CDR3 DNA reads TGCGCCAGCAGCACCGGGGAAGGAGGCGCAGATACGCAGTATTTT. It encodes CASSTGEGGADTQYF. The chain couples TRBV5-1 to TRBJ2-3; TRBD2 is a possible D gene (5 bases). Between the trimmed V and J ends, which lost 4 bases and 4 bases, there was a span of 16 bases. This CDR3 spans 15 amino acids. The germline gives CDR1 SGHRS, CDR2 YFSETQ.

The chain couples TRBV18 to TRBJ2-7, with D tentatively TRBD1 (6 bases). CDR3 length: 13 residues. Germline assignment: CDR1 KGHSH and CDR2 LQKENI. Trimming stripped 3 bases from V and 1 base from J, with 7 bases between. The CDR3 here is CASSPGQSYEQYF. DNA of the CDR3: TGTGCCAGCTCACCCGGACAGTCCTACGAGCAGTACTTC.

In its sample, this clone was seen a few times. J is TRBJ1-6 and V is TRBV30; D uncertain. Germline V gene sequence: CDR1 GTSNPN, CDR2 SVGIG (reference sequence). CDR3 size: 14 residues. V was cut by 0 bases and J by 4 bases, with 7 bases left in between. CDR3 nucleotide sequence: TGTGCCTGGAGTGTTTCCGGTTATAATTCACCCCTCCACTTT. This translates into CAWSVSGYNSPLHF.

V usage is TRBV9 and J usage is TRBJ1-2, with D possibly matching TRBD1 (6 bases). The CDR3 is 13 amino acids. Trimming took 4 bases from V and 7 from J, leaving 14 bases between them. Germline CDR1 reads SGDLS; CDR2 reads YYNGEE. The CDR3 here is CASSTNGGAGYTF. CDR3 in DNA: TGTGCCAGCAGCACAAACGGGGGGGCTGGCTACACCTTC.

This chain connects TRBV10-2 to TRBJ1-2; tentative D call: TRBD1 (5 bases). This CDR3 region has 13 residues. Per germline, CDR1 WSHSY and CDR2 SAAADI. The V end lost 6 bases, the J end lost 3 bases, and 11 bases lay between the germline ends. CDR3 DNA: TGCGCCAGCAGCGAGCGGGGGTACTATGGCTACACCTTC. It translates to CASSERGYYGYTF.

The chain is built from TRBV12-5 and TRBJ1-6; maybe TRBD1 (5 bases). Trimming took 5 bases from V and 7 from J, leaving 12 bases between them. The germline CDR1 and CDR2 sequences are LGHNT and FRNRAP. The CDR3 is 14 amino acids. The CDR3, as DNA: TGTGCTAGTGGTCCTCCAGGGAGGAATTCACCCCTCCACTTT. Translation gives CASGPPGRNSPLHF. The full variable domain, its missing parts supplied by reference TRBV12-5 and TRBJ1-6, is DARVTQTPRHKVTEMGQEVTMRCQPILGHNTVFWYRQTMMQGLELLAYFRNRAPLDDSGMPKDRFSAEMPDATLATLKIQPSEPRDSAVYFCASGPPGRNSPLHFGNGTRLTVT.